The TCR beta chain under discussion was sequenced for a study of beta chain features in type 1 diabetes. Study-wide points: There were fewer insertions and more deletions at the VDJ junctions of type 1 diabetes patients. Cells that show high TCR expression could be over-represented by cDNA sequencing.

Every isolated RNA sample was fully reverse transcribed, so sequencing captured expressed TCRB transcripts. TCRdb keeps only in-frame clones here, not all; method: immunoSEQ multiplex PCR. The data show about 410,000 clones, approximately 14% seen once. Concerning this clone: Its target is not known.

Sorting that relied on CD45RO/CCR7/CD25/CD127/CD95/CD27 yielded CD4+ naive, central memory, regulatory and stem cell-like memory cells. Sorted populations were all over 95% pure. This CDR3 contains 13 residues. Germline V gene lookup returns CDR1 SQVTM and CDR2 ANQGSEA. Trimming removed 1 base from V and 5 bases from J, with 12 bases in between. The receptor's source is a man under 40 in good health. The chain has TRBV29-1 and TRBJ2-7; weak D call: TRBD1 (5 bases). The specimen sequenced was naive CD4+ T cells from blood. The CDR3 DNA follows: TGCAGCGTTGAAGTGCAGGGTGGCCACGAGCAGTACTTC. It is translated as CSVEVQGGHEQYF.